These T cell receptor beta chains were read from a single sample in a study of blood T cells in healthy people across ages. TCRdb reprocessed the 5' RACE reads via MiXCR and lists one record per CDR3 protein. This sample has fewer than 800,000 distinct CDR3 sequences; roughly 49% occur once, and the top ten carry approximately 32%. The specimen sequenced was blood. The receptors shown here come from a woman aged 55-69 years in good health. Each CDR3 is given with its conserved first and last residue. D genes are given only for firm matches. Expanded clones are given a class, and other clones once, few, many or no size at all.

D gene,J gene,V gene,clone size,CDR3 protein,CDR3 DNA
NA,TRBJ2-3,TRBV25-1,NA,CASSEYVGSSTDTQYF,TGTGCCAGCAGTGAATACGTGGGGTCTAGCACAGATACGCAGTATTTT
NA,TRBJ1-2,TRBV6-2/TRBV6-3,NA,CASSYSKGYGYTF,TGTGCCAGCAGTTACAGTAAGGGATATGGCTACACCTTC
NA,TRBJ2-3,TRBV4-3,few,CASSQDRTGELRTDTQYF,TGCGCCAGCAGCCAAGATCGAACGGGGGAGCTCCGCACAGATACGCAGTATTTT
TRBD1,TRBJ2-5,TRBV3-1,NA,CASSPDRQYGNEQYF,TGTGCCAGCAGCCCGGACAGGCAATACGGCAATGAGCAGTACTTC
NA,TRBJ2-7,TRBV7-9,NA,CASSLLVGRGRLEQYF,TGTGCCAGCAGCTTATTGGTAGGACGGGGTCGCCTCGAGCAGTACTTC
TRBD2,TRBJ2-7,TRBV6-5,once,CASSYLAGGPRNEQYF,TGTGCCAGCAGTTACCTGGCGGGAGGGCCTCGGAACGAGCAGTACTTC
NA,TRBJ2-5,TRBV6-6,once,CASIRSRGETQYF,TGTGCCAGCATCAGGTCCCGGGGGGAGACCCAGTACTTC
TRBD1,TRBJ2-1,TRBV11-1,NA,CASSSQQPGQGKFF,TGTGCCAGCAGCTCTCAACAGCCGGGACAGGGGAAGTTCTTC
TRBD1,TRBJ2-7,TRBV28,few,CASRGTGNSYEQYF,TGTGCCAGCAGAGGGACAGGGAACTCCTACGAGCAGTACTTC
TRBD2,TRBJ2-3,TRBV6-2/TRBV6-3,few,CASREVGTDTQYF,TGTGCCAGCCGGGAGGTCGGCACAGATACGCAGTATTTT
TRBD1,TRBJ2-7,TRBV12-3/TRBV12-4,NA,CASRATGLSYEQYF,TGTGCCAGCAGGGCGACAGGGCTCTCCTACGAGCAGTACTTC
NA,TRBJ2-3,TRBV9,NA,CASSPGGARAQYF,TGTGCCAGCAGCCCAGGAGGCGCGAGGGCGCAGTATTTT
NA,TRBJ2-1,TRBV27,few,CASSLDGGSGDSYNEQFF,TGTGCCAGCAGTCTCGACGGGGGTAGCGGAGACTCCTACAATGAGCAGTTCTTC
NA,TRBJ2-4,TRBV6-1,few,CASSLGALEWEQYF,TGTGCCAGCAGTCTAGGGGCCCTAGAATGGGAGCAGTACTTC
NA,TRBJ1-2,TRBV28,NA,CASSLPNYGYTF,TGTGCCAGCAGTTTACCCAACTATGGCTACACCTTC
TRBD2,TRBJ2-7,TRBV5-1,NA,CASRKRLAGHEQYF,TGCGCCAGCAGAAAGAGACTAGCGGGACACGAGCAGTACTTC
NA,TRBJ1-1,TRBV20-1,NA,CSARDRIGTKAFF,TGCAGTGCTAGAGATCGGATAGGGACGAAAGCTTTCTTT
NA,TRBJ1-2,TRBV7-2,NA,CASSLSGRLFDGYTF,TGTGCCAGCAGCTTAAGCGGCAGGCTCTTCGATGGCTACACCTTC
TRBD2,TRBJ2-7,TRBV12-3/TRBV12-4,NA,CASSLELAGASSYNEQYF,TGCGCCAGCAGTTTGGAACTAGCGGGAGCGAGCTCCTACAATGAGCAGTACTTC
NA,TRBJ1-5,TRBV20-1,NA,CSAQNPGPQASNQPQHF,TGCAGTGCTCAAAACCCGGGCCCTCAGGCGAGCAATCAGCCCCAGCATTTT
TRBD2,TRBJ2-2,TRBV9,NA,CASSGTSGNTGKLFF,TGTGCCAGCAGCGGAACTAGCGGGAACACCGGGAAGCTGTTTTTT
TRBD1,TRBJ2-5,TRBV28,once,CASSLSTTGQFGRTQYF,TGTGCCAGCAGTTTATCCACCACGGGACAGTTTGGCAGGACCCAGTACTTC
TRBD1,TRBJ1-5,TRBV6-6,few,CAIGQEKGQPQHF,TGTGCCATCGGACAGGAGAAGGGTCAGCCCCAGCATTTT
NA,TRBJ2-5,TRBV15,few,CATSRDRAGETQYF,TGTGCCACCAGCAGAGATCGTGCGGGGGAGACCCAGTACTTC
NA,TRBJ2-3,TRBV5-1,few,CASTVASRTTDTQYF,TGCGCCAGCACCGTGGCTAGCAGAACGACAGATACGCAGTATTTT
NA,TRBJ1-5,TRBV19,NA,CASSIEVLQPQHF,TGTGCCAGTAGTATTGAGGTGCTGCAGCCCCAGCATTTT
TRBD2,TRBJ2-3,TRBV7-2,NA,CASSLALKTSGRRGTDTQYF,TGTGCCAGCAGCTTAGCGCTAAAGACTAGCGGGAGGCGGGGCACAGATACGCAGTATTTT
NA,TRBJ2-3,TRBV5-1,NA,CASSPLGQVTDTQYF,TGCGCCAGCAGCCCTTTGGGACAAGTCACAGATACGCAGTATTTT
TRBD2,TRBJ2-1,TRBV6-6,few,CASSYKGLAINEQFF,TGTGCCAGCAGTTACAAGGGACTAGCTATAAATGAGCAGTTCTTC
NA,TRBJ1-4,TRBV30,NA,CAWNNAATNEKLFF,TGTGCCTGGAACAATGCCGCAACTAATGAAAAACTGTTTTTT
NA,TRBJ2-5,TRBV28,NA,CASSLSDWGWGKQETQYF,TGTGCCAGCAGTTTATCCGACTGGGGATGGGGCAAGCAAGAGACCCAGTACTTC
NA,TRBJ2-2,TRBV28,NA,CASSSRELFF,TGTGCCAGCAGTTCCCGGGAGCTGTTTTTT
NA,TRBJ2-7,TRBV3-1,NA,CASSQVFFFYEQYF,TGTGCCAGCAGCCAAGTTTTTTTTTTCTACGAGCAGTACTTC
TRBD2,TRBJ2-5,TRBV29-1,NA,CSAEAGGGEETQYF,TGCAGCGCTGAAGCGGGAGGCGGGGAAGAGACCCAGTACTTC
NA,TRBJ2-7,TRBV7-2,few,CASSQEPVYYEQYF,TGTGCCAGCAGCCAAGAACCAGTATACTACGAGCAGTACTTC
TRBD2,TRBJ2-7,TRBV15,NA,CATSRETSGNSYNEQYF,TGTGCCACCAGCAGGGAGACTAGCGGCAATTCCTACAATGAGCAGTACTTC
TRBD1,TRBJ2-7,TRBV28,few,CASGRQGDSYEQYF,TGTGCCAGCGGTCGACAGGGGGATTCCTACGAGCAGTACTTC
TRBD1,TRBJ2-6,TRBV27,few,CASSSVRDRVKGANVLTF,TGTGCCAGCAGTTCCGTTCGGGACAGGGTAAAAGGGGCCAACGTCCTGACTTTC
NA,TRBJ1-2,TRBV7-9,few,CASSRDTELYGYTF,TGTGCCAGCAGCCGTGACACCGAACTCTATGGCTACACCTTC
TRBD1,TRBJ1-2,TRBV5-1,NA,CASSSDRGRGYTF,TGCGCCAGCAGCTCCGACAGGGGCCGTGGCTACACCTTC
TRBD1,TRBJ1-1,TRBV29-1,NA,CSVGQNAPTEAFF,TGCAGCGTGGGACAGAATGCGCCCACTGAAGCTTTCTTT
NA,TRBJ2-1,TRBV4-2,NA,CASSQERSYNEQFF,TGTGCCAGCAGCCAAGAGCGGAGCTACAATGAGCAGTTCTTC
NA,TRBJ2-5,TRBV18,NA,CASHRVGETQYF,TGTGCCAGCCACAGGGTTGGGGAGACCCAGTACTTC
NA,TRBJ1-2,TRBV29-1,few,CSVEDLMGQGYTF,TGCAGCGTTGAAGACCTGATGGGGCAAGGCTACACCTTC
NA,TRBJ1-1,TRBV7-9,NA,CASSFASNTEAFF,TGTGCCAGCAGCTTCGCCTCGAACACTGAAGCTTTCTTT
NA,TRBJ1-4,TRBV5-1,NA,CASSLEPGQEKLFF,TGCGCCAGCAGCTTGGAGCCGGGCCAGGAAAAACTGTTTTTT
NA,TRBJ2-1,TRBV20-1,NA,CSPRQAYNEQFF,TGCAGCCCGAGGCAGGCCTACAATGAGCAGTTCTTC
NA,TRBJ2-3,TRBV4-3,NA,CASSPRGGGGTFTDTQYF,TGCGCCAGCAGCCCTCGGGGAGGAGGCGGGACTTTCACAGATACGCAGTATTTT
NA,TRBJ1-5,TRBV20-1,few,CSARDGWGGGQPQHF,TGCAGTGCTAGAGATGGATGGGGGGGCGGGCAGCCCCAGCATTTT
TRBD1,TRBJ2-7,TRBV5-1,NA,CASSVIPQGLNEQYF,TGCGCCAGCAGCGTTATCCCACAGGGGCTCAATGAGCAGTACTTC
TRBD2,TRBJ2-3,TRBV20-1,few,CSARTSGRSFGTDTQYF,TGCAGTGCTAGGACTAGCGGGAGAAGTTTCGGCACAGATACGCAGTATTTT
TRBD2,TRBJ2-7,TRBV20-1,few,CSARLSGRADEQYF,TGCAGTGCTAGACTTAGCGGGAGGGCGGACGAGCAGTACTTC